This T cell receptor (beta chain) is from a study of blood T cells in healthy people across ages. A second PCR, run for about 6 to 12 cycles, used a sample-barcoded 5' primer plus a J-beta primer mix. One entry per CDR3 protein results from TCRdb running MiXCR on the 5' RACE reads. This table has almost 1 million distinct CDR3 sequences, roughly half appearing once. Germline-derived CDR1 and CDR2 are ENHRY and SYGVKD. CDR3 length: 15 residues. The trim removed 3 bases at V and 5 bases at J, leaving 6 bases unmatched. The sequencing sample was made of blood. This receptor was obtained from a woman in her sixties or seventies in good health. The V call is TRBV10-3, the J call TRBJ2-2; TRBD2 agrees at 7 bases. CDR3 nucleotide sequence: TGTGCCATCAGTGATACGTGGGAGGGGACCGGGGAGCTGTTTTTT. The encoded protein is CAISDTWEGTGELFF.